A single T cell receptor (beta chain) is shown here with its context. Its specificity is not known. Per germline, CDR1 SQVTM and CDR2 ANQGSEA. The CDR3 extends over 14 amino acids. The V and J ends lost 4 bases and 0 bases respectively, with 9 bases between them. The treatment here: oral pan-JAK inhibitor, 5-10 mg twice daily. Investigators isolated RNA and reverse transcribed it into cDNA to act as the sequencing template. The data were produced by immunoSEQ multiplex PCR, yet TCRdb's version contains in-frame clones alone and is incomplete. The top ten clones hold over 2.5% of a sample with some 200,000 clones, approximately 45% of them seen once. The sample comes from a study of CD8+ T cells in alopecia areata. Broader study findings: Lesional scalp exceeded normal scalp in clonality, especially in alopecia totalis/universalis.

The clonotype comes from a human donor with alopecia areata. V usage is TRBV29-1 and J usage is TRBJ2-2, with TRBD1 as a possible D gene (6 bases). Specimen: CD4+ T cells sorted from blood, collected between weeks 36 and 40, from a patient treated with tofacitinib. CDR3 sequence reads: CSVAGVPNTGELFF. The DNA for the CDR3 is TGCAGCGTTGCAGGGGTCCCGAACACCGGGGAGCTGTTTTTT.